The rows below give T cell receptor beta chains drawn from one sample of a study of beta chain features in type 1 diabetes. TCRdb keeps only in-frame clones here, not all; method: immunoSEQ multiplex PCR. The sample lists over 700,000 clones; under 20% were seen once. Sequences were obtained from naive CD4+ T cells from blood. Every receptor here comes from a woman aged 18-29 years in good health. CDR3s include the opening cysteine and the closing phenylalanine or tryptophan. A D gene is named only where the DNA matches it firmly. Expanded clones are given a class, and other clones once, few, many or no size at all.

D gene: TRBD1
J gene: TRBJ2-5
CDR3 length: 18
V gene: TRBV5-1
clone size: few
CDR3 DNA: TGCGCCAGCAGCTTGTTCGTAAGGACAGGGGGGTACCAAGAGACCCAGTACTTC
CDR3 protein: CASSLFVRTGGYQETQYF

D gene: .
J gene: TRBJ2-7
CDR3 length: 15
V gene: TRBV15
clone size: .
CDR3 DNA: TGTGCCACCAGCAGAGCCTGGCCCACTCCCTACGAGCAGTACTTC
CDR3 protein: CATSRAWPTPYEQYF

D gene: .
J gene: TRBJ2-7
CDR3 length: 13
V gene: TRBV18
clone size: few
CDR3 DNA: TGTGCCAGCTCACCAGGCCCATTACGAGAGCAGTACTTC
CDR3 protein: CASSPGPLREQYF

D gene: .
J gene: TRBJ2-6
CDR3 length: 15
V gene: TRBV19
clone size: few
CDR3 DNA: TGTGCCAGTAGAACAGGTAGCTCTGGGGCCAACGTCCTGACTTTC
CDR3 protein: CASRTGSSGANVLTF

D gene: .
J gene: TRBJ2-7
CDR3 length: 15
V gene: TRBV7-2
clone size: .
CDR3 DNA: TGTGCCAGCAGCCCAGTACGAGTTCAGGACTACGAGCAGTACTTC
CDR3 protein: CASSPVRVQDYEQYF

D gene: TRBD2
J gene: TRBJ2-5
CDR3 length: 15
V gene: TRBV5-4
clone size: .
CDR3 DNA: TGTGCCAGCAGCTCACTACTAGCGGGAGTGGAGACCCAGTACTTC
CDR3 protein: CASSSLLAGVETQYF

D gene: TRBD1
J gene: TRBJ2-7
CDR3 length: 14
V gene: TRBV7-6
clone size: few
CDR3 DNA: TGTGCCAGCAGCTTCAACCAGGGGGACTACGAGCAGTACTTC
CDR3 protein: CASSFNQGDYEQYF

D gene: .
J gene: TRBJ2-3
CDR3 length: 16
V gene: TRBV18
clone size: few
CDR3 DNA: TGTGCCAGCTCACCAGGTTTCCCCTCTAGCACAGATACGCAGTATTTT
CDR3 protein: CASSPGFPSSTDTQYF

D gene: .
J gene: TRBJ1-1
CDR3 length: 14
V gene: TRBV19
clone size: few
CDR3 DNA: TGTGCCAGTAGTAATTCCCGGGGTGTCACTGAAGCTTTCTTT
CDR3 protein: CASSNSRGVTEAFF

D gene: .
J gene: TRBJ2-3
CDR3 length: 16
V gene: TRBV11-2
clone size: few
CDR3 DNA: TGTGCCAGCAGCTTATCGGCAGGGCGCATCACAGATACGCAGTATTTT
CDR3 protein: CASSLSAGRITDTQYF

D gene: TRBD1
J gene: TRBJ1-1
CDR3 length: 15
V gene: TRBV19
clone size: .
CDR3 DNA: TGTGCCACCTCAAATTCCGGGACAGGGGACACTGAAGCTTTCTTT
CDR3 protein: CATSNSGTGDTEAFF

D gene: .
J gene: TRBJ2-2
CDR3 length: 15
V gene: TRBV6-1
clone size: .
CDR3 DNA: TGTGCCAGCAGTGTATATTGGCACAACACCGGGGAGCTGTTTTTT
CDR3 protein: CASSVYWHNTGELFF

D gene: .
J gene: TRBJ2-1
CDR3 length: 15
V gene: TRBV7-3
clone size: few
CDR3 DNA: TGTGCCAGCAGCACCTTTGGGGGAGTTAACAATGAGCAGTTCTTC
CDR3 protein: CASSTFGGVNNEQFF

D gene: .
J gene: TRBJ2-3
CDR3 length: 16
V gene: TRBV5-1
clone size: few
CDR3 DNA: TGCGCCAGCAGCCCCACCCGGCTGCAGGGGATAGATACGCAGTATTTT
CDR3 protein: CASSPTRLQGIDTQYF

D gene: .
J gene: TRBJ1-5
CDR3 length: 13
V gene: TRBV5-1
clone size: .
CDR3 DNA: TGCGCCAGCAGCTTAGGGGCCTATCAGCCCCAGCATTTT
CDR3 protein: CASSLGAYQPQHF

D gene: .
J gene: TRBJ2-3
CDR3 length: 13
V gene: TRBV19
clone size: few
CDR3 DNA: TGTGCCAGTAGTAATATGGGGTCAGATACGCAGTATTTT
CDR3 protein: CASSNMGSDTQYF

D gene: .
J gene: TRBJ2-7
CDR3 length: 12
V gene: TRBV7-8
clone size: .
CDR3 DNA: TGTGCCAGCAGCTTAGAGCTCCGCGAGCAGTACTTC
CDR3 protein: CASSLELREQYF

D gene: .
J gene: TRBJ2-2
CDR3 length: 16
V gene: TRBV25-1
clone size: once
CDR3 DNA: TGTGCCAGCGGTGCCGTTGACAGGCCGAACACCGGGGAGCTGTTTTTT
CDR3 protein: CASGAVDRPNTGELFF

D gene: .
J gene: TRBJ1-3
CDR3 length: 14
V gene: TRBV2
clone size: .
CDR3 DNA: TGTGCCAGTACCCTCTTGGAGGCCGGAAACACCATATATTTT
CDR3 protein: CASTLLEAGNTIYF

D gene: .
J gene: TRBJ2-5
CDR3 length: 13
V gene: TRBV6-1
clone size: .
CDR3 DNA: TGTGCCAGCAGTGAGCTAGCGCCGGAGACCCAGTACTTC
CDR3 protein: CASSELAPETQYF

D gene: .
J gene: TRBJ2-6
CDR3 length: 15
V gene: TRBV6-5
clone size: few
CDR3 DNA: TGTGCCAGCAGTCCCAGGGTTAGCGGGGCCAACGTCCTGACTTTC
CDR3 protein: CASSPRVSGANVLTF

D gene: .
J gene: TRBJ2-7
CDR3 length: 14
V gene: TRBV5-1
clone size: .
CDR3 DNA: TGCGCCAGCAGCTACAGCCTCGCCTCCTACGAGCAGTACTTC
CDR3 protein: CASSYSLASYEQYF

D gene: .
J gene: TRBJ2-3
CDR3 length: 16
V gene: TRBV6-6
clone size: .
CDR3 DNA: TGTGCCATCCTCCCAGGGTCCAGCATGAGCACAGATACGCAGTATTTT
CDR3 protein: CAILPGSSMSTDTQYF

D gene: .
J gene: TRBJ2-1
CDR3 length: 17
V gene: TRBV5-1
clone size: few
CDR3 DNA: TGCGCCAGCAGCTTGGACTGGCGGTCGAGCTCCTACAATGAGCAGTTCTTC
CDR3 protein: CASSLDWRSSSYNEQFF

D gene: TRBD2
J gene: TRBJ2-3
CDR3 length: 14
V gene: TRBV7-9
clone size: .
CDR3 DNA: TGTGCCAGCAGCTTAACTAGCGGCAGAGATACGCAGTATTTT
CDR3 protein: CASSLTSGRDTQYF

D gene: .
J gene: TRBJ2-7
CDR3 length: 13
V gene: TRBV7-2
clone size: few
CDR3 DNA: TGTGCCAGCAGCGCAGCCCGGGACGTAGAGCAGTACTTC
CDR3 protein: CASSAARDVEQYF

D gene: .
J gene: TRBJ1-1
CDR3 length: 13
V gene: TRBV6-1
clone size: .
CDR3 DNA: TGTGCCAGCAGTTTAGAGGATTTCACAGAAGCTTTCTTT
CDR3 protein: CASSLEDFTEAFF

D gene: .
J gene: TRBJ2-3
CDR3 length: 11
V gene: TRBV20-1
clone size: .
CDR3 DNA: TGCAGTGCTGACAGGACAGATACGCAGTATTTT
CDR3 protein: CSADRTDTQYF

D gene: TRBD2
J gene: TRBJ2-1
CDR3 length: 14
V gene: TRBV2
clone size: few
CDR3 DNA: TGTGCCAGCACTTCTAGCGGGAGATTCAATGAGCAGTTCTTC
CDR3 protein: CASTSSGRFNEQFF

D gene: TRBD1
J gene: TRBJ2-2
CDR3 length: 15
V gene: TRBV2
clone size: .
CDR3 DNA: TGTGCCAGCAGTTTCCGGGACAGGGGCACCGGGGAGCTGTTTTTT
CDR3 protein: CASSFRDRGTGELFF

D gene: .
J gene: TRBJ1-5
CDR3 length: 14
V gene: TRBV15
clone size: .
CDR3 DNA: TGTGCCACCAGCAGGGGGTCGGGGGGTCAGCCCCAGCATTTT
CDR3 protein: CATSRGSGGQPQHF

D gene: .
J gene: TRBJ1-2
CDR3 length: 14
V gene: TRBV6-1
clone size: few
CDR3 DNA: TGTGCCAGCAGTGAAGCGAGTTTGGGCTATGGCTACACCTTC
CDR3 protein: CASSEASLGYGYTF

D gene: .
J gene: TRBJ2-4
CDR3 length: 13
V gene: TRBV7-2
clone size: few
CDR3 DNA: TGTGCCAGCAGCTTAGGGGCCGGAAACATTCAGTACTTC
CDR3 protein: CASSLGAGNIQYF

D gene: TRBD2
J gene: TRBJ2-7
CDR3 length: 18
V gene: TRBV29-1
clone size: .
CDR3 DNA: TGCAGCGTTGATATGACGGCTAGCGGGAGGGCCGGTGGCGACGAGCAGTACTTC
CDR3 protein: CSVDMTASGRAGGDEQYF

D gene: .
J gene: TRBJ1-2
CDR3 length: 15
V gene: TRBV2
clone size: few
CDR3 DNA: TGTGCCAGCAGTGAAGCGCTTTTAGGGTCCTATGGCTACACCTTC
CDR3 protein: CASSEALLGSYGYTF

D gene: TRBD1
J gene: TRBJ2-7
CDR3 length: 15
V gene: TRBV11-2
clone size: .
CDR3 DNA: TGTGCCAGCAGGCATCCGGGACAGGGGACCCGCGAGCAGTACTTC
CDR3 protein: CASRHPGQGTREQYF

D gene: .
J gene: TRBJ2-7
CDR3 length: 13
V gene: TRBV19
clone size: few
CDR3 DNA: TGTGCCAGTAGAGGGACTGGATCCGGTATGCAGTACTTC
CDR3 protein: CASRGTGSGMQYF

D gene: TRBD1
J gene: TRBJ2-7
CDR3 length: 14
V gene: TRBV2
clone size: .
CDR3 DNA: TGTGCCAGCAGTGAAGCTTTACCGACAGGGGAGCAGTACTTC
CDR3 protein: CASSEALPTGEQYF

D gene: TRBD2
J gene: TRBJ2-5
CDR3 length: 15
V gene: TRBV7-2
clone size: .
CDR3 DNA: TGTGCCAGCAGCCAAGCCGGGACTAGCGTGGAGACCCAGTACTTC
CDR3 protein: CASSQAGTSVETQYF

D gene: TRBD2
J gene: TRBJ2-3
CDR3 length: 16
V gene: TRBV6-6
clone size: few
CDR3 DNA: TGTGCCAGCAGCCCGCTAGCGGGAGGGCCGATAGATACGCAGTATTTT
CDR3 protein: CASSPLAGGPIDTQYF

D gene: TRBD1
J gene: TRBJ2-7
CDR3 length: 14
V gene: TRBV2
clone size: .
CDR3 DNA: TGTGCCAGCAGGGAACAGGGGGACTCCTACGAGCAGTACTTC
CDR3 protein: CASREQGDSYEQYF

D gene: TRBD2
J gene: TRBJ2-1
CDR3 length: 16
V gene: TRBV7-3
clone size: few
CDR3 DNA: TGTGCCAGCAGCTTCTCGGGACTAGCGGGAGGATATGAGCAGTTCTTC
CDR3 protein: CASSFSGLAGGYEQFF

D gene: TRBD2
J gene: TRBJ2-7
CDR3 length: 13
V gene: TRBV10-3
clone size: few
CDR3 DNA: TGTGCCATCAGGGAAGCGGGAGGCTACGAGCAGTACTTC
CDR3 protein: CAIREAGGYEQYF

D gene: .
J gene: TRBJ2-7
CDR3 length: 14
V gene: TRBV7-3
clone size: .
CDR3 DNA: TGTGCCAGCAGCTTAGCGGGGACCACCTACGAGCAGTACTTC
CDR3 protein: CASSLAGTTYEQYF

D gene: TRBD1
J gene: TRBJ1-1
CDR3 length: 13
V gene: TRBV19
clone size: .
CDR3 DNA: TGTGCCAGTAGCCAGGGGGGAAACACTGAAGCTTTCTTT
CDR3 protein: CASSQGGNTEAFF

D gene: .
J gene: TRBJ1-2
CDR3 length: 15
V gene: TRBV6-1
clone size: few
CDR3 DNA: TGTGCCAGCAGTGAGTCTCCCGGGGAGGGATATGGCTACACCTTC
CDR3 protein: CASSESPGEGYGYTF